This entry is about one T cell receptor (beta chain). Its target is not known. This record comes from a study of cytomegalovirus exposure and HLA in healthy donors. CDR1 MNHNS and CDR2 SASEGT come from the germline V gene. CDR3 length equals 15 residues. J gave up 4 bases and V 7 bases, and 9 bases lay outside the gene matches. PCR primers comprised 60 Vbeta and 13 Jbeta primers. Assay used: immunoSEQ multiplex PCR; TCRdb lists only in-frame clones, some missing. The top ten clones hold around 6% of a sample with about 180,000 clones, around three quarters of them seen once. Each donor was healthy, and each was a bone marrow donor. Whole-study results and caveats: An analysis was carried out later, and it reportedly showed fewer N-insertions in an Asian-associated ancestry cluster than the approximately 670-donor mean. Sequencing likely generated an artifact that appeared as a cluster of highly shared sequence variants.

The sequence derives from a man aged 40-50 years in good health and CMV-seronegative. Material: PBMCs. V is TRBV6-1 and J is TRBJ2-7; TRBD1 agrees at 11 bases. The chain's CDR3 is CASKTGTGGIYEQYF. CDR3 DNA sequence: TGTGCCAGCAAAACCGGGACAGGGGGGATATACGAGCAGTACTTC.